This T cell receptor (beta chain) was identified in a study of cytomegalovirus exposure and HLA in healthy donors. The germline CDR1 and CDR2 sequences are MNHNS and SASEGT. This CDR3 spans 15 amino acids. J gave up 4 bases and V 7 bases, and 7 bases lay outside the gene matches. 13 Jbeta primers and 60 Vbeta primers were used for the PCR. The data were produced by immunoSEQ multiplex PCR, yet TCRdb's version contains in-frame clones alone and is incomplete. The sample yields more than 200,000 clones, nearly 80% seen once. What was sequenced was PBMCs. The sequence came from a male donor in good health and CMV-seronegative. J is TRBJ2-3 and V is TRBV6-1; 11 nucleotides align to TRBD1. The CDR3 DNA follows: TGTGCCAGCACCCGAGGACAGGGGGCAGCAGATACGCAGTATTTT. Amino acids: CASTRGQGAADTQYF.